This TCR beta chain was obtained from a study of T cell responses to AZD1222 COVID-19 vaccine. For this clone: The target antigen is unknown.

The CDR3 runs to 15 residues. Losses at the gene ends were 2 bases for V and 4 bases for J; bases not matched to a gene: 4. From germline, CDR1 is MNHEY and CDR2 SVGAGI. Study-wide findings and caveats: Clonal diversity may have been underestimated, and the donors were mostly white British, with more females than males. Sampled repertoires all dated from after the peak T cell response.

Here immunoSEQ multiplex PCR was the method, and the copy in TCRdb shows in-frame clones only, minus some. The profile shows 250,000 to 300,000 clones, roughly 93% of them singletons. The material sequenced was peripheral blood, taken 28 days after the second AZD1222 dose. The sequence derives from an adult who received the AZD1222 COVID-19 vaccine. The rearrangement links TRBV6-5 to TRBJ1-2; 10 bases are a match to TRBD1. The CDR3 here is CASSYGTGEGYGYTF. The CDR3 nucleotides are TGTGCCAGCAGTTACGGGACAGGGGAAGGCTATGGCTACACCTTC.